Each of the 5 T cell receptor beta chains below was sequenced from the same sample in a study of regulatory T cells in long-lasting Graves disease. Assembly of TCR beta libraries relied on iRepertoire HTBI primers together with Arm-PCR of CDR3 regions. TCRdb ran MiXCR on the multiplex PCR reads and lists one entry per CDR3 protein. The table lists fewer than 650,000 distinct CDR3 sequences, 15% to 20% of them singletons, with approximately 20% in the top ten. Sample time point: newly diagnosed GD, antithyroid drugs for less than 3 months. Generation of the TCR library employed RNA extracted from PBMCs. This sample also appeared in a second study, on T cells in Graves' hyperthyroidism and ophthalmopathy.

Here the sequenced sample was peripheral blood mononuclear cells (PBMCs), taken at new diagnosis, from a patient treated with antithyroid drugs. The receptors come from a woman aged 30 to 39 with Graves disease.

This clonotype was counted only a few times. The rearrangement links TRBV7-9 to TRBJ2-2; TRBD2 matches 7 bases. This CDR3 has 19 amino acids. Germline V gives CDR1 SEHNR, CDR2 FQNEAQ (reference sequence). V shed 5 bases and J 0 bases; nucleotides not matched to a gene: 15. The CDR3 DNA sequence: TGTGCCAGCAGCCCATCCCCTTGGGCGGGAGACACGAACACCGGGGAGCTGTTTTTT. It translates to CASSPSPWAGDTNTGELFF.

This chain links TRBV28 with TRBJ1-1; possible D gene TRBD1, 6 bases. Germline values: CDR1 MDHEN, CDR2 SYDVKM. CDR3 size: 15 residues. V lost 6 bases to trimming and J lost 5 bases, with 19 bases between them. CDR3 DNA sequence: TGTGCCAGCAGCGCCGGGGGTAGTGACAGGACTGAAGCTTTCTTT. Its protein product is CASSAGGSDRTEAFF. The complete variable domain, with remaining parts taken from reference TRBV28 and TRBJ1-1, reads DVKVTQSSRYLVKRTGEKVFLECVQDMDHENMFWYRQDPGLGLRLIYFSYDVKMKEKGDIPEGYSVSREKKERFSLILESASTNQTSMYLCASSAGGSDRTEAFFGQGTRLTVV.

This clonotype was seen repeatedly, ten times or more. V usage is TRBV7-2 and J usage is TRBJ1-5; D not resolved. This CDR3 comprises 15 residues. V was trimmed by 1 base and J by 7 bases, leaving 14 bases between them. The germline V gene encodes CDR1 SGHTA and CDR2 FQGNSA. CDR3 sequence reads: CASSLVAPVAQPQHF. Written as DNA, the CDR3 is TGTGCCAGCAGCTTAGTGGCCCCAGTAGCCCAGCCCCAGCATTTT.

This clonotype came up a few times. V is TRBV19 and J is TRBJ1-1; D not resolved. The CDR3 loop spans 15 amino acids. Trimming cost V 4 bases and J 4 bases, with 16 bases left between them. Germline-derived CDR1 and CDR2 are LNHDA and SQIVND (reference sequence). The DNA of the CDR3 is TGTGCCAGTAGTACCCATAGGACGGTTGTCACTGAAGCTTTCTTT. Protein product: CASSTHRTVVTEAFF. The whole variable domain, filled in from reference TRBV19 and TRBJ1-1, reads DGGITQSPKYLFRKEGQNVTLSCEQNLNHDAMYWYRQDPGQGLRLIYYSQIVNDFQKGDIAEGYSVSREKKESFPLTVTSAQKNPTAFYLCASSTHRTVVTEAFFGQGTRLTVV.

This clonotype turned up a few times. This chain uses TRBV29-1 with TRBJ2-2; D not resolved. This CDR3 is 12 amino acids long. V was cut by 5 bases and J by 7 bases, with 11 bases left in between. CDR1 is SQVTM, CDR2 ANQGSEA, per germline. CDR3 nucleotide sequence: TGCAGCGTTTACCGTCCTGACGGGGAGCTGTTTTTT. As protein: CSVYRPDGELFF.